The rows below give T cell receptor beta chains drawn from one sample of a study of cytomegalovirus exposure and HLA in healthy donors. TCRdb's table, derived via immunoSEQ multiplex PCR, lists solely in-frame clones and lacks some. The table shows 85,000 to 90,000 clones, with around 64% occurring only once. Input material: PBMCs. The receptors here all came from a young man in good health and CMV-seronegative. The CDR3 runs from the conserved cysteine through the conserved F or W. Fields, in order: clone size, D gene, J gene, V gene, CDR3 DNA, CDR3 protein. A D gene is named only where the DNA matches it firmly. Some rows mark clone size as missing; the rest say once, few, many or name a class of expanded clone.

clone size: -; D gene: TRBD1; J gene: TRBJ2-7; V gene: TRBV7-9; CDR3 DNA: TGTGCCAGCAGCTCCGACAGGGGTCGGAGCTCCTACGAGCAGTACTTC; CDR3 protein: CASSSDRGRSSYEQYF
clone size: -; D gene: -; J gene: TRBJ2-7; V gene: TRBV5-6; CDR3 DNA: TGTGCCAGCAGCTTGGCCTTGGGGGCGAACTCCTACGAGCAGTACTTC; CDR3 protein: CASSLALGANSYEQYF
clone size: -; D gene: TRBD2; J gene: TRBJ2-1; V gene: TRBV5-1; CDR3 DNA: TGCGCCAGCAGCCAACGTGGGACTAGCGGGAGGGCGAGCTCCTACAATGAGCAGTTCTTC; CDR3 protein: CASSQRGTSGRASSYNEQFF
clone size: -; D gene: TRBD2; J gene: TRBJ2-1; V gene: TRBV6-1; CDR3 DNA: TGTGCCAGCAGTCTGGGAGTAGCGGGATACAATGAGCAGTTCTTC; CDR3 protein: CASSLGVAGYNEQFF
clone size: -; D gene: TRBD2; J gene: TRBJ2-1; V gene: TRBV7-8; CDR3 DNA: TGTGCCAGCAGCTTCGGGGGGGCCTACAATGAGCAGTTCTTC; CDR3 protein: CASSFGGAYNEQFF
clone size: -; D gene: -; J gene: TRBJ2-3; V gene: TRBV7-9; CDR3 DNA: TGTGCCAGCAGGTCAGTCGGCAGGGGTGCAGATACGCAGTATTTT; CDR3 protein: CASRSVGRGADTQYF
clone size: once; D gene: -; J gene: TRBJ1-1; V gene: TRBV30; CDR3 DNA: TGTGCCTGGAGTGCCGGGGGAACTGAAGCTTTCTTT; CDR3 protein: CAWSAGGTEAFF
clone size: -; D gene: TRBD1; J gene: TRBJ2-3; V gene: TRBV5-5; CDR3 DNA: TGTGCCAGCAGCTTGGAGGGGACAGGGAAGATCACAGATACGCAGTATTTT; CDR3 protein: CASSLEGTGKITDTQYF
clone size: -; D gene: -; J gene: TRBJ1-6; V gene: TRBV7-2; CDR3 DNA: TGTGCCAGCAGCTTGCGGGTATCACAGATTAATTCACCCCTCCACTTT; CDR3 protein: CASSLRVSQINSPLHF
clone size: -; D gene: -; J gene: TRBJ1-4; V gene: TRBV4-3; CDR3 DNA: TGCGCCAGCAGCCAAGATCAGGCAGGGGCTCATAATGAAAAACTGTTTTTT; CDR3 protein: CASSQDQAGAHNEKLFF
clone size: -; D gene: -; J gene: TRBJ1-6; V gene: TRBV9; CDR3 DNA: TGTGCCAGCAGTGAATTGACAGGCGTTTCACCCCTCCACTTT; CDR3 protein: CASSELTGVSPLHF
clone size: few; D gene: -; J gene: TRBJ1-1; V gene: TRBV2; CDR3 DNA: TGTGCCAGCAGCCTCAGTTTCATAAACCCTGAAGCTTTCTTT; CDR3 protein: CASSLSFINPEAFF
clone size: -; D gene: -; J gene: TRBJ1-2; V gene: TRBV7-2; CDR3 DNA: TGTGCCAGCAGCTTAGACTGGATAGGCAGGGGCTCTGGCTACACCTTC; CDR3 protein: CASSLDWIGRGSGYTF
clone size: -; D gene: TRBD2; J gene: TRBJ2-2; V gene: TRBV7-3; CDR3 DNA: TGTGCCAGCAGCCCGGGGGGATCCGGGGAGCTGTTTTTT; CDR3 protein: CASSPGGSGELFF
clone size: -; D gene: -; J gene: TRBJ2-5; V gene: TRBV18; CDR3 DNA: TGTGCCAGCTCACCGGGCACGGTAACTCAAGAGACCCAGTACTTC; CDR3 protein: CASSPGTVTQETQYF
clone size: -; D gene: TRBD2; J gene: TRBJ2-7; V gene: TRBV28; CDR3 DNA: TGTGCCAGCAGTTCACTAGCGGGAGAGGAAGAGCAGTACTTC; CDR3 protein: CASSSLAGEEEQYF
clone size: once; D gene: -; J gene: TRBJ2-7; V gene: TRBV10-3; CDR3 DNA: TGTGCCATCAGTGACTCAGGAAGGCAGGTATTCTCCTACGAGCAGTACTTC; CDR3 protein: CAISDSGRQVFSYEQYF
clone size: -; D gene: -; J gene: TRBJ1-5; V gene: TRBV5-6; CDR3 DNA: TGTGCCAGCAGCGCGGGGGTTCAGCCCCAGCATTTT; CDR3 protein: CASSAGVQPQHF
clone size: -; D gene: TRBD2; J gene: TRBJ2-1; V gene: TRBV7-8; CDR3 DNA: TGTGCCAGCAGCCTGCTAGCGGGAGGGCCCGGTGAGCAGTTCTTC; CDR3 protein: CASSLLAGGPGEQFF
clone size: -; D gene: TRBD2; J gene: TRBJ2-1; V gene: TRBV29-1; CDR3 DNA: TGCAGCGTCCGCCGCGGACTAGCGGGAGGGCCGGGCTCCTACAATGAGCAGTTCTTC; CDR3 protein: CSVRRGLAGGPGSYNEQFF
clone size: -; D gene: -; J gene: TRBJ2-2; V gene: TRBV9; CDR3 DNA: TGTGCCAGCACCCCAACAGGGAACACCGGGGAGCTGTTTTTT; CDR3 protein: CASTPTGNTGELFF
clone size: -; D gene: TRBD1; J gene: TRBJ2-5; V gene: TRBV7-9; CDR3 DNA: TGTGCCAGCAGCCCTCTTGGGGCGACAGGGGGACGGGAGACCCAGTACTTC; CDR3 protein: CASSPLGATGGRETQYF
clone size: -; D gene: TRBD2; J gene: TRBJ2-5; V gene: TRBV5-1; CDR3 DNA: TGCGCCAGCAGCTTGCGGGAGGAGGAGACCCAGTACTTC; CDR3 protein: CASSLREEETQYF
clone size: once; D gene: -; J gene: TRBJ2-3; V gene: TRBV2; CDR3 DNA: TGTGCCAGCAGACCCCCCGGGGGGCGGGTAGATACGCAGTATTTT; CDR3 protein: CASRPPGGRVDTQYF
clone size: few; D gene: TRBD1; J gene: TRBJ2-7; V gene: TRBV5-5; CDR3 DNA: TGTGCCAGCAGCTTGGCCGGGGACAGGCCTTACGAGCAGTACTTC; CDR3 protein: CASSLAGDRPYEQYF
clone size: -; D gene: TRBD1; J gene: TRBJ2-7; V gene: TRBV10-1; CDR3 DNA: TGCGCCAGCAGTGAGTCGATACAGGGGAGTCAGTACTTC; CDR3 protein: CASSESIQGSQYF
clone size: -; D gene: TRBD2; J gene: TRBJ2-1; V gene: TRBV14; CDR3 DNA: TGTGCCAGCAGCCCCTCGGGGGGCTCCTACAATGAGCAGTTCTTC; CDR3 protein: CASSPSGGSYNEQFF
clone size: -; D gene: -; J gene: TRBJ2-6; V gene: TRBV19; CDR3 DNA: TGTGCCACCCTTCGGGAGCTAGGGGCATCTGGGGCCAACGTCCTGACTTTC; CDR3 protein: CATLRELGASGANVLTF
clone size: -; D gene: -; J gene: TRBJ1-6; V gene: TRBV5-1; CDR3 DNA: TGCGCCAGCAGCGGCGGGGATTTCGATTCACCCCTCCACTTT; CDR3 protein: CASSGGDFDSPLHF
clone size: -; D gene: -; J gene: TRBJ1-1; V gene: TRBV6-5; CDR3 DNA: TGTGCCAGCCTTAGAAGGGGGAACACTGAAGCTTTCTTT; CDR3 protein: CASLRRGNTEAFF
clone size: -; D gene: -; J gene: TRBJ1-1; V gene: TRBV4-3; CDR3 DNA: TGCGCCAGCAGCCAAGGGCCGGGAGGACTCACTGAAGCTTTCTTT; CDR3 protein: CASSQGPGGLTEAFF
clone size: -; D gene: TRBD1; J gene: TRBJ1-1; V gene: TRBV28; CDR3 DNA: TGTGCCAGCAGTTTAGGGGCCGGGCAGGGGGACACTGAAGCTTTCTTT; CDR3 protein: CASSLGAGQGDTEAFF
clone size: -; D gene: -; J gene: TRBJ1-4; V gene: TRBV25-1; CDR3 DNA: TGTGCCAGCAGTCGGCAAGGTCAGGTGGAAAAACTGTTTTTT; CDR3 protein: CASSRQGQVEKLFF
clone size: -; D gene: -; J gene: TRBJ1-3; V gene: TRBV5-4; CDR3 DNA: TGTGCCAGCAGCAGGACAGCCTCTGGAAACACCATATATTTT; CDR3 protein: CASSRTASGNTIYF
clone size: -; D gene: TRBD1; J gene: TRBJ2-2; V gene: TRBV6-5; CDR3 DNA: TGTGCCAGCAGTCACAGGGGTGGGACCGGGGAGCTGTTTTTT; CDR3 protein: CASSHRGGTGELFF
clone size: -; D gene: TRBD2; J gene: TRBJ2-3; V gene: TRBV9; CDR3 DNA: TGTGCCAGCAGCTCTAGCGGGGGCACAGATACGCAGTATTTT; CDR3 protein: CASSSSGGTDTQYF
clone size: -; D gene: -; J gene: TRBJ1-1; V gene: TRBV30; CDR3 DNA: TGTGCCTGGGGGTTTGACACAAAGTGTGAAGCTTTCTTT; CDR3 protein: CAWGFDTKCEAFF